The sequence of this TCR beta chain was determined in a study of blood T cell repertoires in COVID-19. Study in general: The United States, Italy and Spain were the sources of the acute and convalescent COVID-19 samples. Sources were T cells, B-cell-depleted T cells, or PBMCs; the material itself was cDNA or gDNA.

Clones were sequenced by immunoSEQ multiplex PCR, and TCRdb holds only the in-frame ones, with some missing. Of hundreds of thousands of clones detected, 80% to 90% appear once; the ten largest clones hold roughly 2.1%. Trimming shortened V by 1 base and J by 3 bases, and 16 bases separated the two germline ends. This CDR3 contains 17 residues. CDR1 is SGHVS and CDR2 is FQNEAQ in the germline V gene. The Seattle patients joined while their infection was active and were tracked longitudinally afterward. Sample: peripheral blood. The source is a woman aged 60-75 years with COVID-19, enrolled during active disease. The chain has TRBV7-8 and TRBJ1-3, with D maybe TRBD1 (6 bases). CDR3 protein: CASSLGGGRRVGNTIYF. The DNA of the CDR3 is TGTGCCAGCAGCTTAGGGGGGGGCAGGAGGGTTGGAAACACCATATATTTT.